A single TCR beta chain is shown here with its context. Its antigen is still unknown. Per-nucleotide qualities are absent, and no much larger clonotype sits a single base away. The immunoSEQ Assay, a bias-controlled multiplex PCR, was used to amplify TCRbeta CDR3 regions from genomic DNA. As for the original processing: Nucleated cell counts per sample were estimated from amplification of reference gene primers within the assay. To quantify the absolute abundance of each unique TCRbeta CDR3 rearrangement, sequence reads were collapsed and filtered. For each sample, productive Simpson clonality was calculated as the square root of Simpson's diversity index across productive rearrangements. TCRdb mirrors the immuneACCESS table, restricted to in-frame sequences. Some clones are absent from its copies; in checked studies, under half trace to an unresolved V gene, and the reason for the others is unknown. The V and J calls and clone size come from that table; D and trimming were worked out from the DNA. The sample table lists more than 300,000 clones, roughly 87% of them with a count of one. Less than 6% of the sample is held by the ten biggest clonotypes.

This entry comes from a study of blood T cell repertoires in COVID-19 (dated by TCRdb to about 2020). Turning to the overall study: Samples from collaborators originated in the United States, Italy and Spain and spanned both the acute and convalescent phases of COVID-19. The prospective study material was composed of cDNA or gDNA derived from T cells, B-cell-depleted T cells, or PBMCs. Where available, HLA class I and class II types were obtained from metadata supplied by the sample provider rather than from assay-based typing. Deeply sampled blood TCRbeta repertoires from subjects exposed to, actively infected with, or recovered from COVID-19 were included in the dataset. A freely available public database, intended as a resource for researchers studying the immune response to SARS-CoV-2, is where the repertoires were released. A de-identified subject ID, COVID-19 status, age in years and sex were almost always included in the sample metadata. Samples came from the ongoing ImmuneRACE study (first 160 participants) plus 1,254 subjects from 6 global collaborators. Paper-wide results and their limitations: The amount of clinical and demographic metadata varied by source and participant and was provided uncurated.

Enrolling through a virtual design, the prospective study's participants ranged in age from roughly 18 to 95 years and lived across roughly 24 United States geographic areas. In the prospective study, cohorts were assigned on the basis of participant-reported clinical history obtained from a screening survey and a study questionnaire. Recovered participants in ImmuneRACE Cohort 3 were defined by two consecutive negative NP/OP PCR tests, clearance by a healthcare professional, or resolution of symptoms. Mobile phlebotomists in the prospective study collected whole blood, serum and a nasopharyngeal or oropharyngeal swab from every participant. Over an approximately 2-month period, participants in the prospective study had the option of providing additional blood draws and questionnaires. Before DNA extraction, prospective study blood samples were shipped either frozen or at room temperature. Trimming leaves V shorter by 4 bases and J shorter by 7 bases, with the junction holding 8 bases beyond the gene matches. CDR1 and CDR2 are read off the germline V gene (reference sequence) as SGHNT and YYREEE. The CDR3, from cysteine to phenylalanine, totals 16 residues. Only the CDR3 DNA is retained, 48 bases long and in frame from the first base.

The sample was PBMCs or T cells enriched from blood (not recorded which). The chain was built from TRBV5-4 and TRBJ1-6, and 10 junction bases match TRBD1. This sequence originates from a woman under 40 who had recovered from COVID-19. The base sequence is TGTGCCAGCAGCCAAAAAGACAGGGGGCGGAATTCACCCCTCCACTTT. Its translation is CASSQKDRGRNSPLHF.